This section outlines one T cell receptor beta chain sequence together with its context. Its antigen specificity is not known. It has no much larger one-base neighbor in the sample; base qualities were not kept. Whole blood was collected in K2EDTA tubes by collaborating institutions according to the institutions' own protocols. For TCRbeta analysis, collaborator samples were shipped as frozen whole blood, as isolated PBMCs, or as DNA extracted from either sample type. The data were obtained in a study of blood T cell repertoires in COVID-19 (dated by TCRdb to between 2020 and 2021). Some background on the complete study: Collaborator samples came from the United States, Italy and Spain and covered acute and convalescent phases of COVID-19. The material from the prospective study consisted of cDNA or gDNA derived from T cells, B-cell-depleted T cells, or PBMCs. The dataset comprised deeply sampled blood TCRbeta repertoires from subjects exposed to, actively infected with, or recovered from COVID-19. The repertoires were released in a freely available public database meant as a resource for research on the immune response to SARS-CoV-2. The samples were drawn from two sources: the first 160 participants of the ongoing ImmuneRACE study, and over 1,000 subjects contributed by 6 global collaborators. Nearly every sample came with metadata listing a de-identified subject ID, COVID-19 status, age in years and sex. Where HLA class I and class II types were available, the types were taken from metadata supplied by the sample provider, not from assay-based typing. The investigation overall reported the following: How much clinical and demographic metadata was included differed by source and by participant, and the metadata was provided uncurated.

TCRbeta CDR3 regions were amplified from genomic DNA using the immunoSEQ Assay, a bias-controlled multiplex PCR. As for the original processing: Nucleated cell counts per sample were estimated from amplification of reference gene primers within the assay. To quantify the absolute abundance of each unique TCRbeta CDR3 rearrangement, sequence reads were collapsed and filtered. Productive Simpson clonality was computed per sample as the square root of Simpson's diversity index over productive rearrangements. TCRdb stores this immuneACCESS table with in-frame sequences only. Part of the clones is absent; in the studies checked, under half of the shortfall reflects unresolved V genes, and no reason is known for the rest. The V and J calls and clone size come from that table; D and trimming were worked out from the DNA. This sample lists about 150,000 clones; approximately 91% were detected once. The ten largest clones take up approximately 2.4% of the sample.

As encoded in the germline V gene, CDR1 is MGHRA while CDR2 is YSYEKL. Trimming takes 4 bases from V and 9 bases from J, and the germline ends sit 22 bases apart. Reading from cysteine to valine, the CDR3 counts 15 amino acids. CDR3 DNA is the only sequence kept; it has 45 bases, read in frame from the first base. Sequencing input: peripheral blood. This clonotype was obtained from a woman in her sixties or seventies with acute or convalescent COVID-19. The chain employs TRBV4-1 and TRBJ2-7; the D gene is perhaps TRBD1, from 6 matching bases. The DNA reads TGCGCCAGCAGCCCCAGGGTCGAGGGTCTAGGGGGGCAGTACGTC. It encodes CASSPRVEGLGGQYV.